The source of this TCR beta chain is a study of OX40 agonist ivuxolimab in advanced cancers. Study-level points and caveats: The average count of expanded clones was higher among CD8+ T cells than among CD4+. Some of the lowest clonal expansion was seen in partial responders at 0.1-3.0 mg/kg.

Data came from immunoSEQ multiplex PCR; TCRdb stores just in-frame clones and leaves some out. Counted here are under 100,000 clones, 83% occurring once; the ten biggest clones make up about 0.8%. Trimming shortened V by 6 bases and J by 3 bases, and 18 bases separated the two germline ends. Germline V lookup: CDR1 MNHNY, CDR2 SVGAGI (reference sequence). This CDR3 has 15 amino acids. With respect to this clone: No antigen is known for it.

The TCR was taken from an adult with an advanced solid tumor such as melanoma, head and neck, liver or kidney cancer. The rearrangement joins TRBV6-6 to TRBJ2-7; D might be TRBD1 (5 bases). Sequenced here: CD4+ or CD8+ T cells sorted from blood, sampled in a trial of the OX40 agonist ivuxolimab. CDR3 in amino acids: CASSDLGHTGYEQYF. The DNA of the CDR3 is TGTGCCAGCAGCGACCTAGGACACACGGGCTACGAGCAGTACTTC.